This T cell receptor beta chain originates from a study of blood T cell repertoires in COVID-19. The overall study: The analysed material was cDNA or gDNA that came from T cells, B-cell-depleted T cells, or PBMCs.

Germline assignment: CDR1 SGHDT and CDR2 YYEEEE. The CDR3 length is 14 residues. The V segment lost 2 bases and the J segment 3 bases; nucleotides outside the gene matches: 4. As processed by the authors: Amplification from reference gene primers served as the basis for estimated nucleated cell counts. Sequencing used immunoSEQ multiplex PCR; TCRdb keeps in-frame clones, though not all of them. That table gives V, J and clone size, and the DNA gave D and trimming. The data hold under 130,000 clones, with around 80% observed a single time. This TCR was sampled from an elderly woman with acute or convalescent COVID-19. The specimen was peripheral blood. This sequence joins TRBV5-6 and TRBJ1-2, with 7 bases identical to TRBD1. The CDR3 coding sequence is TGTGCCAGCAGCTTACCTGACAGGGACTATGGCTACACCTTC. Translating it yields CASSLPDRDYGYTF.